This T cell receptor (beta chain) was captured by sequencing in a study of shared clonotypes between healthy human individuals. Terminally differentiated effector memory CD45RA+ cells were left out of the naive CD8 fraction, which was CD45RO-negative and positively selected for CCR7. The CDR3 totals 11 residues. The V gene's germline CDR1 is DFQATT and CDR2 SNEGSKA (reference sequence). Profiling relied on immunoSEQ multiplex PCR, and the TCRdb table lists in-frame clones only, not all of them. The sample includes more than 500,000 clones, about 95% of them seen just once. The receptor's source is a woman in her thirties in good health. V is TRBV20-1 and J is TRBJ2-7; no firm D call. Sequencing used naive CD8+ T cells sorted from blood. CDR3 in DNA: TGCAGCTTGGACGGTTACTACGAGCAGTACTTC. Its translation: CSLDGYYEQYF.